The TCR beta chain described here comes from a study of blood T cell repertoires in COVID-19. Study-wide context: Italy, Spain and the United States were the sources of the convalescent and acute COVID-19 samples. Sample material is recorded as cDNA or gDNA derived from T cells, B-cell-depleted T cells, or PBMCs.

Participant age was roughly 18 to 90 years, and participants resided in about two dozen US areas. Recovery among Cohort 3 donors was established by two negative PCRs, clearance, or symptom resolution. Libraries were prepared by immunoSEQ multiplex PCR; TCRdb keeps only in-frame clonotypes and omits some of them. The repertoire holds about 300,000 clones, with 89% as singletons. The material sequenced was PBMCs or T cells enriched from blood (not recorded which). The origin of this receptor is a middle-aged woman who had recovered from COVID-19.

Written as DNA, the CDR3 is TGCGCCAGCAGCCAAGAAGAAGCGGGAGGGGACGAGCAGTACTTC. Translated: CASSQEEAGGDEQYF. The gene calls are TRBV4-1 and TRBJ2-7; 10 bases match TRBD2. The trim removed 0 bases at V and 5 bases at J, leaving 4 bases unmatched. CDR1 and CDR2 from the germline V gene are MGHRA and YSYEKL. The CDR3 has 15 residues.